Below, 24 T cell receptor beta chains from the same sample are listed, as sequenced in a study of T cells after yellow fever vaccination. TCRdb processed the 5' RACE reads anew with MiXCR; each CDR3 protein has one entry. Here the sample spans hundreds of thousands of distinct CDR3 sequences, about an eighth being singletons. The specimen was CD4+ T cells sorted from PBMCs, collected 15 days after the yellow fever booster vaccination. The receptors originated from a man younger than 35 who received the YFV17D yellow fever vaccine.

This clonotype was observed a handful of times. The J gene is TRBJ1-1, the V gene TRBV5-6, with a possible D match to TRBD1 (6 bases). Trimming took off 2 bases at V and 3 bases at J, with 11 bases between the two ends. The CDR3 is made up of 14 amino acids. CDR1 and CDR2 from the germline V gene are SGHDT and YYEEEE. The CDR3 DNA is TGTGCCAGCAGCTTCAGGGGTCGGGACACTGAAGCTTTCTTT. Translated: CASSFRGRDTEAFF.

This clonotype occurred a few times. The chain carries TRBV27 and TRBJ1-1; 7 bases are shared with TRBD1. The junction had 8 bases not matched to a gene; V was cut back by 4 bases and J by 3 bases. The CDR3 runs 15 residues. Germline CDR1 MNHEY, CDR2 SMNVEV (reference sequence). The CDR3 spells CASSYRGVGDTEAFF. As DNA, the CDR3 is TGTGCCAGCAGTTACAGGGGAGTAGGGGACACTGAAGCTTTCTTT.

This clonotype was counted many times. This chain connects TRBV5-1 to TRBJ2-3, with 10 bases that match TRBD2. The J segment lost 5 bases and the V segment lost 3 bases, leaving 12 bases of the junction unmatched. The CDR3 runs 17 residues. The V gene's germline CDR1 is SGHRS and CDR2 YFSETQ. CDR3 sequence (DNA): TGCGCCAGCAGCTCTACACCTACTAGCGGGGAAAGAGATACGCAGTATTTT. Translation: CASSSTPTSGERDTQYF. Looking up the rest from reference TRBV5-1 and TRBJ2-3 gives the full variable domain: KAGVTQTPRYLIKTRGQQVTLSCSPISGHRSVSWYQQTPGQGLQFLFEYFSETQRNKGNFPGRFSGRQFSNSRSEMNVSTLELGDSALYLCASSSTPTSGERDTQYFGPGTRLTVL.

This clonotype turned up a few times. The DNA for the CDR3 is TGTGCCAGCAGCCTACGACTAGCGGGTGGGACCGGGGAGCTGTTTTTT. Its protein product is CASSLRLAGGTGELFF. This chain links TRBV7-8 with TRBJ2-2; 10 bases align to TRBD2. Germline CDR1 reads SGHVS; CDR2 reads FQNEAQ. The CDR3 is 16 residues long. The trim removed 5 bases at V and 5 bases at J, leaving 8 bases unmatched. Drawing the rest from reference TRBV7-8 and TRBJ2-2, the complete variable domain is GAGVSQSPRYKVAKRGQDVALRCDPISGHVSLFWYQQALGQGPEFLTYFQNEAQLDKSGLPSDRFFAERPEGSVSTLKIQRTQQEDSAVYLCASSLRLAGGTGELFFGEGSRLTVL.

The CDR3 DNA is TGTGCCAGCTCACCATCGCAGTCACACACTGAAGCTTTCTTT. This gives the protein CASSPSQSHTEAFF. The rearrangement joins TRBV18 to TRBJ1-1, with D uncertain. V was trimmed by 2 bases and J by 3 bases, leaving 10 bases between them. The CDR3 sequence is 14 residues long. The germline V gene encodes CDR1 KGHSH and CDR2 LQKENI.

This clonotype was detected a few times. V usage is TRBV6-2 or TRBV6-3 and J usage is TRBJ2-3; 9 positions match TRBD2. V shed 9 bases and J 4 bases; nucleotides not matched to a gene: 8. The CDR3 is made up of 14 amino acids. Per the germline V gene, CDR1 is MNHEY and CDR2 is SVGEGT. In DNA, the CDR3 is TGTGCCAGTTGCCACGCGGGGGGGCCAGATACGCAGTATTTT. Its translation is CASCHAGGPDTQYF.

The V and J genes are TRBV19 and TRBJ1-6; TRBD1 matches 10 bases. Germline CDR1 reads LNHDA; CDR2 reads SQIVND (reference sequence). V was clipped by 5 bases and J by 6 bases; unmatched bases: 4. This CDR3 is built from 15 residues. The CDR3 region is CASSSTGGVNSPLHF. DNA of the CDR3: TGTGCCAGTAGTTCGACAGGGGGCGTTAATTCACCCCTCCACTTT.

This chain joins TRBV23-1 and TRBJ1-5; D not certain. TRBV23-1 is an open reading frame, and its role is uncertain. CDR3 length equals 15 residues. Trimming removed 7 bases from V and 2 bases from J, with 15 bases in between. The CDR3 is CASTPRRACNQPQHF. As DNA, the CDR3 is TGCGCCAGCACCCCGAGGAGGGCGTGCAATCAGCCCCAGCATTTT.

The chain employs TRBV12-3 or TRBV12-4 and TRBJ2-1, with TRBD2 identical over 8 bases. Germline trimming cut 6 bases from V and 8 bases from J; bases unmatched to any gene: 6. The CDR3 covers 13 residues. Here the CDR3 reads CASRLAGGYEQFF. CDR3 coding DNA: TGTGCCAGCAGACTCGCGGGGGGTTATGAGCAGTTCTTC.

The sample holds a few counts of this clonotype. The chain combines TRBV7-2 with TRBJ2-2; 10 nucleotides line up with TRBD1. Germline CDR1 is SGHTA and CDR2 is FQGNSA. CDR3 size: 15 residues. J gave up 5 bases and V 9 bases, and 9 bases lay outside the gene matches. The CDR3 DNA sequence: TGTGCCAGTACCAAGACAGGGGGCTGGACCGGGGAGCTGTTTTTT. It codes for CASTKTGGWTGELFF.

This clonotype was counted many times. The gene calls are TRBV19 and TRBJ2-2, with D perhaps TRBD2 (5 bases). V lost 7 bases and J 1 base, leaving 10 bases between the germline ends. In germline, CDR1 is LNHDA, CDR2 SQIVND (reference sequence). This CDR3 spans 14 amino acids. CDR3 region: CASTQDWNTGELFF. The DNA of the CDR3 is TGTGCCAGTACCCAGGACTGGAACACCGGGGAGCTGTTTTTT.

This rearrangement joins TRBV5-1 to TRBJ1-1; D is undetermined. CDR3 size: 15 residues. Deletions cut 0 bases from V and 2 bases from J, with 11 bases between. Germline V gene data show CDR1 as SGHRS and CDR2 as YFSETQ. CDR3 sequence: CASSLGSELNTEAFF. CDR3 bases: TGCGCCAGCAGCTTGGGTAGTGAATTAAACACTGAAGCTTTCTTT.

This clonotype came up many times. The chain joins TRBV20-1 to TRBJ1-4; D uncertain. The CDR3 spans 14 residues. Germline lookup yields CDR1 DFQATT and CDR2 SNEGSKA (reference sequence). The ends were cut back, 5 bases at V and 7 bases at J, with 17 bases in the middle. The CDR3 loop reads CSAGHGRRGEKLFF. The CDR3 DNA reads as TGCAGTGCTGGGCACGGGCGCCGAGGTGAAAAACTGTTTTTT.

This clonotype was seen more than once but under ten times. The CDR3 loop reads CASSLVGGAGGNIQYF. CDR3 in DNA: TGTGCCAGCAGCTTAGTCGGGGGGGCTGGTGGGAACATTCAGTACTTC. The V and J genes are TRBV7-2 and TRBJ2-4; 8 bases agree with TRBD2. CDR1 SGHTA and CDR2 FQGNSA come from the germline V gene. The CDR3 loop spans 16 amino acids. The ends lost 1 base at V and 7 bases at J; junction bases unmatched: 9.

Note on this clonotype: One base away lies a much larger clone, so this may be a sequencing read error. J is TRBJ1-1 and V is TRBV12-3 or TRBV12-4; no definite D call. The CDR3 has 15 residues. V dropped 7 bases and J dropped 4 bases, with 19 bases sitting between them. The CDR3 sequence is CASTPVRRAITEAFF. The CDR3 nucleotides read TGTGCCAGCACCCCCGTCCGAAGGGCGATCACTGAAGCTTTCTTT.

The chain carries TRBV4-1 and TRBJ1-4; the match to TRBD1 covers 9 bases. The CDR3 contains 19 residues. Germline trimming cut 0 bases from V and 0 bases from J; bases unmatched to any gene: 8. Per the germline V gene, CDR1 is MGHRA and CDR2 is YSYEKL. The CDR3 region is CASSQDFGTGLATNEKLFF. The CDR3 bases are TGCGCCAGCAGCCAAGATTTCGGGACAGGGCTTGCAACTAATGAAAAACTGTTTTTT.

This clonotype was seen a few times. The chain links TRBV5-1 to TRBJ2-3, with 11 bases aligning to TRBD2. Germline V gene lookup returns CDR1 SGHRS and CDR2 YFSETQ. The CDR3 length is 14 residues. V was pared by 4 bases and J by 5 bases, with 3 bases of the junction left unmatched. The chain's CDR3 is CASSQTSGEDTQYF. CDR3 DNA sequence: TGCGCCAGCAGCCAGACTAGCGGGGAAGATACGCAGTATTTT.

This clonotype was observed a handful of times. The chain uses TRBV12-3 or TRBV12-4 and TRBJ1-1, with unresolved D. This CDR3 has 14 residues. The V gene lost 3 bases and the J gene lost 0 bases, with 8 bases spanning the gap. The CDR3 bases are TGTGCCAGCAGTTTGCAGAGACTGAACACTGAAGCTTTCTTT. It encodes CASSLQRLNTEAFF.

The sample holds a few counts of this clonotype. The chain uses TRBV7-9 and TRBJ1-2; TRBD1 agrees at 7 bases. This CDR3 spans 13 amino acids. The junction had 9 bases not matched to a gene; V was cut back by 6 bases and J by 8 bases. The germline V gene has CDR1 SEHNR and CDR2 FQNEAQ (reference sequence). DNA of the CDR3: TGTGCCAGCAGTAGACAGGGCATTGAAGGCTACACCTTC. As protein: CASSRQGIEGYTF.

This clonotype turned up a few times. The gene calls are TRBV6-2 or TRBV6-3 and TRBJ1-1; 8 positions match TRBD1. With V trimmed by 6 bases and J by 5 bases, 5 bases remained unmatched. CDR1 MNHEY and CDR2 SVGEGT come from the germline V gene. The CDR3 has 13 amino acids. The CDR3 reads CASSLRQGTEAFF. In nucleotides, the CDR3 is TGTGCCAGCAGCCTTCGACAGGGGACTGAAGCTTTCTTT.

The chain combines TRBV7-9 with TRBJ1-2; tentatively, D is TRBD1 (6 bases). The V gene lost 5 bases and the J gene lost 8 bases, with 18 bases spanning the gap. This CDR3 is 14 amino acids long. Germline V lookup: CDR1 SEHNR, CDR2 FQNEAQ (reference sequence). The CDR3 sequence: CASSRPTGPQGYTF. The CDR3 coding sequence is TGTGCCAGCAGCCGTCCGACAGGCCCCCAAGGCTACACCTTC.

The CDR3, as DNA: TGTGCCAGCAGTAACAGACAGGGGGCCACGCAGAGCAATCAGCCCCAGCATTTT. It is translated as CASSNRQGATQSNQPQHF. The chain couples TRBV6-2 or TRBV6-3 to TRBJ1-5; 10 bases fit TRBD1. The CDR3 is made up of 18 amino acids. With V trimmed by 5 bases and J by 1 base, 11 bases remained unmatched. Per the germline V gene, CDR1 is MNHEY and CDR2 is SVGEGT.

Here the CDR3 reads CASNIGAANYGYTF. The CDR3 DNA follows: TGTGCCAGCAATATCGGAGCAGCTAACTATGGCTACACCTTC. The chain has TRBV2 and TRBJ1-2; D gene ambiguous. Germline values: CDR1 SNHLY, CDR2 FYNNEI. The ends were cut back, 7 bases at V and 0 bases at J, with 12 bases in the middle. The CDR3 totals 14 residues.

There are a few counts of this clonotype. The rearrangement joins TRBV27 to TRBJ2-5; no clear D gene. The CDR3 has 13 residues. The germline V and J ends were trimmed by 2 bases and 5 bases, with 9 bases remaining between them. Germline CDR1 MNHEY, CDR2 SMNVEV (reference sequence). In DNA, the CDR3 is TGTGCCAGCAGTTTACAGAGATGGGAGACCCAGTACTTC. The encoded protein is CASSLQRWETQYF.